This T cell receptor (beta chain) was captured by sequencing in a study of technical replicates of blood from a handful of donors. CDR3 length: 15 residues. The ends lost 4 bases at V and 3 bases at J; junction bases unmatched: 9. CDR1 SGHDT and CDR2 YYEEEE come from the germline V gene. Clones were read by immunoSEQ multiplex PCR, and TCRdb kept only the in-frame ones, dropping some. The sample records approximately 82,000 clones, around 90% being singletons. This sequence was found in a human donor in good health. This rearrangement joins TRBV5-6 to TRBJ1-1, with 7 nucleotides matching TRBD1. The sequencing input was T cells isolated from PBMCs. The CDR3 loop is CASSVAGGGDTEAFF. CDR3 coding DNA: TGTGCCAGCAGCGTCGCAGGAGGGGGCGACACTGAAGCTTTCTTT.